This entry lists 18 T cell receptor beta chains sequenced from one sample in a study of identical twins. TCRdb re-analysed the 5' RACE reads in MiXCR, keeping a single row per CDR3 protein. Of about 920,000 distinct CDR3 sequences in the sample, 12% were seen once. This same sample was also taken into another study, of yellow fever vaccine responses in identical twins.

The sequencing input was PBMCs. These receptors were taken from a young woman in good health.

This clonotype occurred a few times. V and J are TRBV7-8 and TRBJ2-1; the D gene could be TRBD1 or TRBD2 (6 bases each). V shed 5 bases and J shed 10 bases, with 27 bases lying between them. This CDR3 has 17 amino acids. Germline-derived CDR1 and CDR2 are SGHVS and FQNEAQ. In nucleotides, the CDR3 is TGTGCCAGCAGCAGGGGGGCCCGACTAGTCCGAACCCCCGAGCAGTTCTTC. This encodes CASSRGARLVRTPEQFF.

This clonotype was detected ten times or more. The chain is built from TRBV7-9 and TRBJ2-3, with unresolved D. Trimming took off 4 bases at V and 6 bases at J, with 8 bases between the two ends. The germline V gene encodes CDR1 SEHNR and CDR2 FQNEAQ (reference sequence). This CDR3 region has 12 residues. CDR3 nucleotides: TGTGCCAGCAGCTCCGAGTGGGATACGCAGTATTTT. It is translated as CASSSEWDTQYF.

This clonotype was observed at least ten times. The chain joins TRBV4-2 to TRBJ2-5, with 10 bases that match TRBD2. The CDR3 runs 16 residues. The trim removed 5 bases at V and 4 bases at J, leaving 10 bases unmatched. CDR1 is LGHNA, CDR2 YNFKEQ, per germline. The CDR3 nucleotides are TGTGCCAGCAGCTTCCAGCGGGAGGGCCCGCGAGAGACCCAGTACTTC. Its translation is CASSFQREGPRETQYF.

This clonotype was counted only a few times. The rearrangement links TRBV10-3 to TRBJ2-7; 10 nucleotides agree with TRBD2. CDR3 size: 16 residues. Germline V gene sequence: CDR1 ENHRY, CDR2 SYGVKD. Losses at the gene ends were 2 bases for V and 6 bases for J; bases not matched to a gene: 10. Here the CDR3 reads CAISERAGTSEGEQYF. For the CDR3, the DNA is TGTGCCATCAGTGAGAGAGCCGGGACTAGCGAGGGCGAGCAGTACTTC.

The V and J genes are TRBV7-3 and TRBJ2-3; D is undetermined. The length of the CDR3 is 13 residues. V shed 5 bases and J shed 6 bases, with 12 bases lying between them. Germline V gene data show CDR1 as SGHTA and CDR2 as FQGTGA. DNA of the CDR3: TGTGCCAGCAGCAAAGGGTTGGCGGATACGCAGTATTTT. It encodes CASSKGLADTQYF.

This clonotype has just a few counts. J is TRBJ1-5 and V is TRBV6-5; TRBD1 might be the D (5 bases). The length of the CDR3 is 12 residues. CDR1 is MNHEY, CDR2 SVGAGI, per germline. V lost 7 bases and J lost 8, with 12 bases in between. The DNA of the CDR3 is TGTGCCAGCACTTCAGGGCGGGAGCCCCAGCATTTT. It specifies CASTSGREPQHF.

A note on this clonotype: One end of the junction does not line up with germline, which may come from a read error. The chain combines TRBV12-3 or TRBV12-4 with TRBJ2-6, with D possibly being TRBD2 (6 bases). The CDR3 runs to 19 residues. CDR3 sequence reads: CASCLGLGGLSSGANVLTF. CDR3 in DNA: TGTGCCAGCTGTTTAGGACTCGGGGGACTCAGCTCTGGGGCCAACGTCCTGACTTTC.

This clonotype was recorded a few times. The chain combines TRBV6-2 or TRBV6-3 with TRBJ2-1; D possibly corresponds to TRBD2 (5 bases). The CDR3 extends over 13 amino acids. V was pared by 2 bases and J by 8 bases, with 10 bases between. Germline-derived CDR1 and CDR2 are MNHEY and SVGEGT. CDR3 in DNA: TGTGCCAGCAGTTACGAGGGTTGGGATGAGCAGTTCTTC. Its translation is CASSYEGWDEQFF.

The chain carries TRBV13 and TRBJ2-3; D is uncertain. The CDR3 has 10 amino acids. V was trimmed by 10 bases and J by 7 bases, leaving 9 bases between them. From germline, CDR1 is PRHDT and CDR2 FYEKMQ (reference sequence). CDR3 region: CATNPNTQYF. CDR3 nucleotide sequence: TGTGCCACCAACCCTAATACGCAGTATTTT. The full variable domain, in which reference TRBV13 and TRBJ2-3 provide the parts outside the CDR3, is AAGVIQSPRHLIKEKRETATLKCYPIPRHDTVYWYQQGPGQDPQFLISFYEKMQSDKGSIPDRFSAQQFSDYHSELNMSSLELGDSALYFCATNPNTQYFGPGTRLTVL.

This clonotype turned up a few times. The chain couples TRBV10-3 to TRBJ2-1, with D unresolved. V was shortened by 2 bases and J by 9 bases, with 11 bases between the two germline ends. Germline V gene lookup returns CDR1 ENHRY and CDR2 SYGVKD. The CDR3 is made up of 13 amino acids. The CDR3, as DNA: TGTGCCATCAGTGAGCGGTCCGGCACTGAGCAGTTCTTC. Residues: CAISERSGTEQFF.

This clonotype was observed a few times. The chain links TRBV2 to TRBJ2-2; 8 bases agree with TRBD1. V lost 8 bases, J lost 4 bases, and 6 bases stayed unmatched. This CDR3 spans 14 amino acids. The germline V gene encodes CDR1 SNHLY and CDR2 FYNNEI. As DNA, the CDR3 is TGTGCCAGCCCCGACAGGGGCGGCACCGGGGAGCTGTTTTTT. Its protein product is CASPDRGGTGELFF.

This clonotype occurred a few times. The DNA for the CDR3 is TGCAGTGTCCCGACGGGGGCACTAGCGGGGAACAATGAGCAGTTCTTC. It codes for CSVPTGALAGNNEQFF. The V gene is TRBV20-1, the J gene TRBJ2-1; 10 bases are a match to TRBD2. The CDR3 is 16 residues long. Germline loops: CDR1 DFQATT, CDR2 SNEGSKA (reference sequence). The junction had 14 bases not matched to a gene; V was cut back by 7 bases and J by 5 bases.

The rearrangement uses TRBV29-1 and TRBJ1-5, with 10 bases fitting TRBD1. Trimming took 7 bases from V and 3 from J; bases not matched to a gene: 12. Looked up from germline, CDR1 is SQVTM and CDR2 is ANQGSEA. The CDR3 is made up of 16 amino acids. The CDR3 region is CSAILGTGVFNQPQHF. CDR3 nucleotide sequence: TGCAGCGCTATTTTGGGGACAGGGGTGTTCAATCAGCCCCAGCATTTT.

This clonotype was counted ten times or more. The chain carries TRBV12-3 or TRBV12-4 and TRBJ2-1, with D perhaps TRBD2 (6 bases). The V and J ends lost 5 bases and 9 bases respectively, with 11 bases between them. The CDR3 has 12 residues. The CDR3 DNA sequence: TGTGCCAGCAGTCCCGGCGGGACTGAGCAGTTCTTC. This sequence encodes CASSPGGTEQFF.

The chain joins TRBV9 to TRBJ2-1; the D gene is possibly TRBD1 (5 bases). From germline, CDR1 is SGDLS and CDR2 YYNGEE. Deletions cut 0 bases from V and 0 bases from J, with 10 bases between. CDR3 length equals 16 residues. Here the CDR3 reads CASSVVGQGSYNEQFF. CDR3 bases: TGTGCCAGCAGCGTAGTAGGGCAGGGCTCCTACAATGAGCAGTTCTTC.

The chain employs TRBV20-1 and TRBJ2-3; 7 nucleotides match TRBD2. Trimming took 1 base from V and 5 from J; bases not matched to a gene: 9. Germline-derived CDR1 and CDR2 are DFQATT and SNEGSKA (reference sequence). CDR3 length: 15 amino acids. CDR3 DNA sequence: TGCAGTGCTAGAGCAGGTGGTGGGGAGGGAGATACGCAGTATTTT. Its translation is CSARAGGGEGDTQYF.

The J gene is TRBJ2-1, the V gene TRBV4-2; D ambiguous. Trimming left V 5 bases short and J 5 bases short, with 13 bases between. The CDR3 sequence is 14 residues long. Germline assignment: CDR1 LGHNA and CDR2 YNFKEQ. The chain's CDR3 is CASSLRWKDNEQFF. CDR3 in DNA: TGTGCCAGCAGCTTACGCTGGAAGGACAATGAGCAGTTCTTC.

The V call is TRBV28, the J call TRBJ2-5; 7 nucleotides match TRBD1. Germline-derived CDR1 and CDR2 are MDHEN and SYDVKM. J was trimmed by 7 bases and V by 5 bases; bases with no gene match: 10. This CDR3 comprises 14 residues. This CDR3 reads CASSPQTGLGTQYF. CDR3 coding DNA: TGTGCCAGCAGTCCGCAGACAGGGTTAGGGACCCAGTACTTC.